The 10 T cell receptor beta chains in this list originate from one sample, sequenced in a study of T cells in tuberculosis. Profiled with immunoSEQ multiplex PCR; TCRdb holds only in-frame clones, not every one. The sample lists around 30,000 clones, 90% occurring once. Sequences were obtained from PBMCs. Receptors originate from a donor between 10 and 35 years old with latent tuberculosis or without tuberculosis infection.

This clone came up once. The V gene is TRBV4-1, the J gene TRBJ2-3; 10 bases map to TRBD2. The CDR3 length is 20 residues. The germline V gene has CDR1 MGHRA and CDR2 YSYEKL. Unmatched junction bases numbered 19, after V lost 3 bases and J lost 4 bases. CDR3 region: CASSHLSWERGGSRADTQYF. The CDR3 coding sequence is TGCGCCAGCAGCCACCTCTCTTGGGAGCGGGGGGGCTCTAGAGCAGATACGCAGTATTTT.

This clone was observed a single time. CDR3 coding DNA: TGTGCCAGCAGCTCATTAGCGGGGAGCTCCTACAATGAGCAGTTCTTC. It encodes CASSSLAGSSYNEQFF. This chain joins TRBV11-2 and TRBJ2-1, with 8 bases fitting TRBD2. The V segment lost 4 bases and the J segment 0 bases; nucleotides outside the gene matches: 5. Germline CDR1 reads SGHAT; CDR2 reads FQNNGV. The CDR3 is 16 amino acids.

CDR3 nucleotide sequence: TGTGCCAGCAGTTCAAACGGGTTCTCCTATGGCTACACCTTC. It translates to CASSSNGFSYGYTF. The gene calls are TRBV28 and TRBJ1-2; the D is unclear. Trimming took 4 bases from V and 4 from J, leaving 13 bases between them. The CDR3 loop spans 14 amino acids. Germline values: CDR1 MDHEN, CDR2 SYDVKM.

This sequence joins TRBV4-3 and TRBJ2-5; TRBD2 matches 9 bases. CDR3 length: 17 amino acids. After removal of 5 bases from V and 1 base from J, the junction contained 11 bases not matched to a gene. The germline CDR1 and CDR2 sequences are LGHNA and YSLEER. Written as DNA, the CDR3 is TGCGCCAGCAGCAGGAACCTCGCGGGGGGGGGCCAAGAGACCCAGTACTTC. This translates into CASSRNLAGGGQETQYF.

The CDR3 bases are TGTGCCAGCAGCTTCCGGGACAGGAACTATGGCTACACCTTC. Its translation: CASSFRDRNYGYTF. The chain joins TRBV7-9 to TRBJ1-2; 8 nucleotides agree with TRBD1. The CDR3 spans 14 residues. After removal of 3 bases from V and 2 bases from J, the junction contained 2 bases not matched to a gene. Germline loops: CDR1 SEHNR, CDR2 FQNEAQ (reference sequence). Looking up the rest from reference TRBV7-9 and TRBJ1-2 gives the full variable domain: DTGVSQNPRHKITKRGQNVTFRCDPISEHNRLYWYRQTLGQGPEFLTYFQNEAQLEKSRLLSDRFSAERPKGSFSTLEIQRTEQGDSAMYLCASSFRDRNYGYTFGSGTRLTVV.

This rearrangement joins TRBV7-9 to TRBJ2-7, with D possibly TRBD2 on 6 matching bases. The CDR3 has 16 amino acids. CDR1 and CDR2 (germline): SEHNR, FQNEAQ (reference sequence). V lost 5 bases and J lost 0, with 17 bases in between. Written as DNA, the CDR3 is TGTGCCAGCAGCCCCCTTGGCGGGGTTTCCTCCTACGAGCAGTACTTC. It codes for CASSPLGGVSSYEQYF.

The rearrangement uses TRBV5-1 and TRBJ1-1; no reliable D call. The CDR3 consists of 13 residues. Trimming pared 3 bases from V and 1 base from J, leaving 7 bases between. The germline V gene encodes CDR1 SGHRS and CDR2 YFSETQ. CDR3 DNA: TGCGCCAGCAGCTCTACAGCGAACACTGAAGCTTTCTTT. Translating gives CASSSTANTEAFF.

The chain recombines TRBV9 with TRBJ2-3; TRBD1 agrees at 7 bases. CDR1 SGDLS and CDR2 YYNGEE come from the germline V gene. J gave up 7 bases and V 2 bases, and 16 bases lay outside the gene matches. There are 17 residues in the CDR3. The CDR3 DNA reads as TGTGCCAGCAGCGTCCCCAAGGGGGCTGAACACCTGAATACGCAGTATTTT. Protein: CASSVPKGAEHLNTQYF.

V gene TRBV2 combines with J gene TRBJ1-2; the match to TRBD1 covers 10 bases. V lost 6 bases, J lost 12 bases, and 7 bases stayed unmatched. The length of the CDR3 is 12 residues. CDR1 is SNHLY and CDR2 is FYNNEI in the germline V gene. Here the CDR3 DNA reads TGTGCCAGCAGGACAGGGGGCGCACTCCACACCTTC. It encodes CASRTGGALHTF.

The chain uses TRBV5-6 and TRBJ2-5; 8 bases map to TRBD2. The junction had 6 bases not matched to a gene; V was cut back by 1 base and J by 4 bases. Germline V gives CDR1 SGHDT, CDR2 YYEEEE. There are 15 residues in the CDR3. CDR3 bases: TGTGCCAGCAGCTTGACCAGCGGGGGTGGAGAGACCCAGTACTTC. Residues: CASSLTSGGGETQYF.